Below are 26 T cell receptor beta chains sequenced from a single sample in a study of blood T cell repertoires in COVID-19. TCRdb keeps only in-frame clones here, not all; method: immunoSEQ multiplex PCR. The data show a few hundred thousand clones, nearly 90% seen once. The sequenced material came from PBMCs or T cells enriched from blood (not recorded which). All receptors derive from a woman under 30 with acute COVID-19.

The rearrangement uses TRBV7-9 and TRBJ2-1, with D unclear. With 1 base removed from V and 10 bases from J, the gap between germline ends came to 14 bases. This CDR3 region has 14 residues. Germline CDR1 reads SEHNR; CDR2 reads FQNEAQ (reference sequence). CDR3: CASSLERLIDEQFF. The DNA of the CDR3 is TGTGCCAGCAGCTTAGAGAGGCTTATTGACGAGCAGTTCTTC.

The V gene is TRBV18, the J gene TRBJ1-1; a weak D match, TRBD1 (5 bases). The CDR3 extends over 14 amino acids. V gave up 0 bases and J gave up 5 bases, with 10 bases separating them. Germline V gene data show CDR1 as KGHSH and CDR2 as LQKENI. DNA for the CDR3: TGTGCCAGCTCACCACCGGGGCTTGGGACTGAAGCTTTCTTT. Amino acids: CASSPPGLGTEAFF.

The genes are TRBV30 and TRBJ2-1, with 9 bases lining up with TRBD1. The CDR3 has 15 amino acids. V shed 3 bases, J shed 7 bases, and the junction held 10 bases outside the gene matches. The V gene's germline CDR1 is GTSNPN and CDR2 SVGIG (reference sequence). This chain's CDR3 is CAWSAGQGFVNEQFF. CDR3 nucleotides: TGTGCCTGGAGCGCCGGACAGGGGTTCGTAAATGAGCAGTTCTTC. Full variable domain (remainder filled in from reference TRBV30 and TRBJ2-1): SQTIHQWPATLVQPVGSPLSLECTVEGTSNPNLYWYRQAAGRGLQLLFYSVGIGQISSEVPQNLSASRPQDRQFILSSKKLLLSDSGFYLCAWSAGQGFVNEQFFGPGTRLTVL.

J is TRBJ2-1 and V is TRBV3-1 (or the pseudogene TRBV3-2); TRBD2 matches at 12 bases. The germline V gene encodes CDR1 LGHDT and CDR2 YNNKEL (reference sequence). The CDR3 consists of 17 residues. Unmatched junction bases numbered 2, after V lost 0 bases and J lost 2 bases. In DNA form, the CDR3 reads TGTGCCAGCAGCCAAGAACTAGCGGGAGGTCCCTACAATGAGCAGTTCTTC. Translating it yields CASSQELAGGPYNEQFF.

For this clone: At the DNA level, this CDR3 is encoded by other sequences in the same sample as well. CDR3 loop: CASSLTSGTDTQYF. CDR3 nucleotide sequence: TGTGCCAGCAGCCTGACTAGCGGCACAGATACGCAGTATTTT. The V gene is TRBV7-3, the J gene TRBJ2-3; 8 bases map to TRBD2. Per the germline V gene, CDR1 is SGHTA and CDR2 is FQGTGA. The CDR3 totals 14 residues. Germline trimming cut 5 bases from V and 1 base from J; bases unmatched to any gene: 2.

In regard to this clone: The same CDR3 is also encoded by other DNA sequences in this sample. The rearrangement links TRBV18 to TRBJ1-1; a possible D gene is TRBD1 (5 bases). The CDR3 consists of 13 residues. Trimming took off 3 bases at V and 3 bases at J, with 8 bases between the two ends. Germline CDR1 is KGHSH and CDR2 is LQKENI. The CDR3 sequence: CASSPQGDTEAFF. The CDR3 bases are TGTGCCAGCTCACCCCAAGGGGACACTGAAGCTTTCTTT.

This rearrangement joins TRBV5-4 to TRBJ2-5, with 7 bases aligning to TRBD1. CDR3 length: 13 residues. Trimming cost V 4 bases and J 6 bases; bases outside gene matches: 6. Germline V lookup: CDR1 SGHNT, CDR2 YYREEE (reference sequence). CDR3 loop: CASSPGTEKTQYF. CDR3 nucleotides: TGTGCCAGCAGCCCCGGGACAGAAAAGACCCAGTACTTC.

The chain has TRBV3-1 (or the pseudogene TRBV3-2) and TRBJ2-1, with TRBD2 matching 11 bases. Germline trimming cut 4 bases from V and 6 bases from J; bases unmatched to any gene: 14. Germline V CDR1 and CDR2: LGHDT, YNNKEL (reference sequence). CDR3 length: 18 residues. The CDR3 loop reads CASSRASGRTSGLNEQFF. CDR3 sequence (DNA): TGTGCCAGCAGCCGGGCTAGCGGGAGGACGAGTGGTCTCAATGAGCAGTTCTTC.

V gene TRBV28 combines with J gene TRBJ2-7; 10 positions agree with TRBD1. Trimming at V came to 3 bases and at J to 1 base, leaving 3 bases not matched to a gene. Germline V CDR1 and CDR2: MDHEN, SYDVKM. The CDR3 totals 15 residues. CDR3: CASSLTGGLSYEQYF. CDR3 nucleotides: TGTGCCAGCAGTTTGACAGGGGGCTTGTCCTACGAGCAGTACTTC.

The chain employs TRBV10-3 and TRBJ1-3; the D is unclear. The V gene lost 7 bases and the J gene lost 1 base, with 8 bases spanning the gap. CDR1 and CDR2 from the germline V gene are ENHRY and SYGVKD. CDR3 length: 13 amino acids. The CDR3 reads CAITGESGNTIYF. As DNA, the CDR3 is TGTGCCATCACCGGGGAGTCTGGAAACACCATATATTTT.

This chain joins TRBV9 and TRBJ1-3; 7 positions match TRBD1. J lost 0 bases, V lost 0 bases, and 3 bases had no gene match. The CDR3 contains 16 residues. Per germline, CDR1 SGDLS and CDR2 YYNGEE. CDR3 protein: CASSVGTGASGNTIYF. In nucleotides, the CDR3 is TGTGCCAGCAGCGTAGGAACAGGGGCCTCTGGAAACACCATATATTTT.

This chain joins TRBV10-3 and TRBJ2-7; D unclear. The CDR3 covers 14 residues. V lost 3 bases, J lost 7 bases, and 16 bases lay in between. Germline V gives CDR1 ENHRY, CDR2 SYGVKD. CDR3 region: CAISDPSDPREQYF. The CDR3 DNA reads as TGTGCCATCAGTGACCCATCAGATCCCCGAGAGCAGTACTTC.

As to this clone: An end of the junction differs from the germline gene, which may be a read error. This chain uses TRBV7-7 with TRBJ2-1; weak D call: TRBD2 (5 bases). The CDR3 contains 15 residues. Germline lookup yields CDR1 SSHAT and CDR2 FNYEAQ (reference sequence). The CDR3 region is CASSLLSGPYNEQFF. The CDR3 DNA reads as TGTGCTAGCAGCTTATTAAGCGGTCCCTACAATGAGCAGTTCTTC. Using reference TRBV7-7 and TRBJ2-1 for the parts outside the CDR3, the full variable domain is GAGVSQSPRYKVTKRGQDVTLRCDPISSHATLYWYQQALGQGPEFLTYFNYEAQPDKSGLPSDRFSAERPEGSISTLTIQRTEQRDSAMYRCASSLLSGPYNEQFFGPGTRLTVL.

V is TRBV10-3 and J is TRBJ1-5; tentative D call: TRBD1 (5 bases). The CDR3 length is 16 residues. V was shortened by 0 bases and J by 7 bases, with 16 bases between the two germline ends. The germline V gene has CDR1 ENHRY and CDR2 SYGVKD. DNA of the CDR3: TGTGCCATCAGTGAGTCGGACCAGGGAGGCGAGCAGCCCCAGCATTTT. It specifies CAISESDQGGEQPQHF.

The rearrangement joins TRBV7-3 to TRBJ1-3; D call uncertain. Germline CDR1 is SGHTA and CDR2 is FQGTGA. Trimming pared 2 bases from V and 0 bases from J, leaving 11 bases between. The CDR3 covers 16 residues. The CDR3 loop reads CASSLGPGSSGNTIYF. CDR3 coding DNA: TGTGCCAGCAGCTTAGGTCCAGGCTCCTCTGGAAACACCATATATTTT. Using reference TRBV7-3 and TRBJ1-3 for the parts outside the CDR3, the full variable domain is GAGVSQTPSNKVTEKGKYVELRCDPISGHTALYWYRQSLGQGPEFLIYFQGTGAADDSGLPNDRFFAVRPEGSVSTLKIQRTERGDSAVYLCASSLGPGSSGNTIYFGEGSWLTVV.

The chain carries TRBV14 and TRBJ2-3; TRBD2 agrees at 10 bases. Germline V lookup: CDR1 SGHDN, CDR2 FVKESK. The CDR3 covers 13 residues. With 1 base clipped from V and 10 bases from J, the junction kept 2 bases outside the gene matches. CDR3 DNA sequence: TGTGCCAGCAGCCAAGGGAGCGGGAGGGCGCAGTATTTT. This translates into CASSQGSGRAQYF.

The chain carries TRBV27 and TRBJ2-7, with D perhaps matching TRBD2 (5 bases). The V end was cut by 5 bases, the J end by 0 bases, with 14 bases between. The CDR3 is made up of 15 amino acids. The germline gives CDR1 MNHEY, CDR2 SMNVEV (reference sequence). The CDR3 spells CASSLIGLSSYEQYF. The CDR3, as DNA: TGTGCCAGCAGTCTGATCGGACTCAGCTCCTACGAGCAGTACTTC.

The chain couples TRBV28 to TRBJ2-7, with D tentatively TRBD2 (7 bases). Per germline, CDR1 MDHEN and CDR2 SYDVKM. The CDR3 is made up of 15 amino acids. V dropped 0 bases and J dropped 2 bases, with 11 bases sitting between them. Written as DNA, the CDR3 is TGTGCCAGCAGTTTATGGGGCGGGGGCCCCTACGAGCAGTACTTC. Protein product: CASSLWGGGPYEQYF.

This clone has only one observation. This chain connects TRBV3-1 (or the pseudogene TRBV3-2) to TRBJ2-7, with TRBD1 matching over 8 bases. The germline V gene encodes CDR1 LGHDT and CDR2 YNNKEL (reference sequence). The CDR3 covers 15 residues. Trimming at V came to 3 bases and at J to 5 bases, leaving 9 bases not matched to a gene. The CDR3 spells CASSHGQGPRDEQYF. The CDR3 DNA reads TGTGCCAGCAGCCACGGACAGGGCCCTAGGGACGAGCAGTACTTC.

This clone was detected only a few times. This chain uses TRBV10-1 with TRBJ2-7, with D perhaps matching TRBD1 (6 bases). Trimming took 0 bases from V and 5 from J, leaving 11 bases between them. This CDR3 has 14 amino acids. Per the germline V gene, CDR1 is WNHNN and CDR2 is SYGVQD (reference sequence). CDR3 in amino acids: CASSESGRDNEQYF. CDR3 DNA: TGCGCCAGCAGTGAGTCAGGCAGGGACAACGAGCAGTACTTC.

V usage is TRBV7-9 and J usage is TRBJ2-4, with 9 positions matching TRBD1. V shed 5 bases, J shed 3 bases, and the junction held 5 bases outside the gene matches. Germline-derived CDR1 and CDR2 are SEHNR and FQNEAQ (reference sequence). The CDR3 extends over 15 amino acids. CDR3 region: CASSRTTGGKNIQYF. The CDR3 nucleotides read TGTGCCAGCAGCCGAACGACAGGGGGCAAAAACATTCAGTACTTC.

This clone has only one observation. This rearrangement joins TRBV5-1 to TRBJ1-2; 10 bases are shared with TRBD1. This CDR3 is 13 amino acids long. V was pared by 2 bases and J by 9 bases, with 4 bases of the junction left unmatched. Germline V lookup: CDR1 SGHRS, CDR2 YFSETQ. The CDR3 coding sequence is TGCGCCAGCAGCTTAGGGACAGGGGCGAGCTACACCTTC. Protein product: CASSLGTGASYTF. Drawing the rest from reference TRBV5-1 and TRBJ1-2, the complete variable domain is KAGVTQTPRYLIKTRGQQVTLSCSPISGHRSVSWYQQTPGQGLQFLFEYFSETQRNKGNFPGRFSGRQFSNSRSEMNVSTLELGDSALYLCASSLGTGASYTFGSGTRLTVV.

This sequence joins TRBV7-9 and TRBJ1-1, with TRBD1 matching over 8 bases. Germline lookup yields CDR1 SEHNR and CDR2 FQNEAQ (reference sequence). The length of the CDR3 is 15 residues. Trimming at V came to 5 bases and at J to 3 bases, leaving 8 bases not matched to a gene. The CDR3 DNA is TGTGCCAGCAGCGTACGACAGGGGCTATACACTGAAGCTTTCTTT. Encoded protein: CASSVRQGLYTEAFF.

This chain links TRBV11-3 with TRBJ1-1; D gene ambiguous. Trimming pared 4 bases from V and 3 bases from J, leaving 9 bases between. This CDR3 contains 13 residues. Germline lookup yields CDR1 SGHNT and CDR2 YENEEA. The CDR3 DNA is TGTGCCAGCAGCTCGAGTACCGACACTGAAGCTTTCTTT. This sequence encodes CASSSSTDTEAFF.

CDR3 nucleotides: TGTGCCAGCAGTCCGCGCTCGGGTTCTGGAAACACCATATATTTT. Translated: CASSPRSGSGNTIYF. The chain recombines TRBV6-5 with TRBJ1-3, with D uncertain. CDR1 and CDR2 from the germline V gene are MNHEY and SVGAGI. The CDR3 sequence is 15 residues long. V was pared by 5 bases and J by 1 base, with 12 bases between.

This sequence joins TRBV28 and TRBJ2-6, with D possibly being TRBD2 (6 bases). The V end lost 4 bases, the J end lost 0 bases, and 16 bases lay between the germline ends. CDR1 and CDR2 from the germline V gene are MDHEN and SYDVKM. CDR3 length: 18 amino acids. The CDR3 reads CASSSGWGEFSGANVLTF. DNA for the CDR3: TGTGCCAGCAGTTCAGGGTGGGGGGAATTCTCTGGGGCCAACGTCCTGACTTTC.